The clone carrying this T cell receptor beta chain occurred a few times. Alongside a J-beta primer mix, a sample-barcoded 5' primer served in a second PCR lasting about 7 to 12 cycles. In TCRdb, the 5' RACE reads were re-called with MiXCR into one record per CDR3 protein. Of 1.5 million to 2 million distinct CDR3 sequences in the sample, 28% were seen once. The data originate from a study of blood T cells in healthy people across ages. V was pared by 6 bases and J by 3 bases, with 7 bases of the junction left unmatched. Germline V lookup: CDR1 KGHSH, CDR2 LQKENI. The CDR3 is 15 residues long. The chain carries TRBV18 and TRBJ2-3, with TRBD2 identical over 9 bases. This TCR was sampled from a woman aged 30 to 39 in good health. The material sequenced was blood. CDR3 sequence (DNA): TGTGCCAGCTCCCCCGGGACTAGCAGAACAGATACGCAGTATTTT. Translation: CASSPGTSRTDTQYF. The whole variable domain, remainder taken from reference TRBV18 and TRBJ2-3, is NAGVMQNPRHLVRRRGQEARLRCSPMKGHSHVYWYRQLPEEGLKFMVYLQKENIIDESGMPKERFSAEFPKEGPSILRIQQVVRGDSAAYFCASSPGTSRTDTQYFGPGTRLTVL.